The 27 T cell receptor beta chains below were found in one sample sequenced in a study of Ad26.COV2.S vaccination and SARS-CoV-2 variants. Clones were read by immunoSEQ multiplex PCR, and TCRdb kept only the in-frame ones, dropping some. The sample shows a few hundred thousand clones, 83% of them seen only once. This sample's treatment: about 20 received Ad26.COV2.S at low or high dose, single or two shots; 5 received placebo; per-sample allocation not given. Samples came from day 63 after the first vaccine or placebo injection. The material sequenced was peripheral blood, taken in a trial of Ad26.COV2.S vaccine versus placebo. The source is a person between 18 and 65 years old who received the Ad26.COV2.S COVID-19 vaccine or a placebo.

The genes are TRBV19 and TRBJ1-5; possibly TRBD1 for D (6 bases). The V end lost 0 bases, the J end lost 6 bases, and 12 bases lay between the germline ends. Germline V CDR1 and CDR2: LNHDA, SQIVND (reference sequence). The CDR3 sequence is 15 residues long. The CDR3 region is CASSIDLGAGQPQHF. The CDR3 bases are TGTGCCAGTAGTATAGATCTGGGGGCGGGTCAGCCCCAGCATTTT.

V and J are TRBV5-1 and TRBJ2-3, with D perhaps matching TRBD1 (6 bases). This CDR3 spans 15 amino acids. Germline assignment: CDR1 SGHRS and CDR2 YFSETQ. V was pared by 3 bases and J by 2 bases, with 13 bases between. The CDR3 DNA sequence: TGCGCCAGCAGCTCCACCCAGGGGATCACAGATACGCAGTATTTT. It is translated as CASSSTQGITDTQYF.

The rearrangement joins TRBV18 to TRBJ2-3; D unclear. In germline, CDR1 is KGHSH, CDR2 LQKENI. The CDR3 extends over 13 amino acids. Trimming left V 2 bases short and J 6 bases short, with 9 bases between. The CDR3 coding sequence is TGTGCCAGCTCACCAGGGTTAGGGGATACGCAGTATTTT. Translating it yields CASSPGLGDTQYF.

As DNA, the CDR3 is TGTGCCAGTAGGGGATCTTCCATAGACGCGACTAACTATGGCTACACCTTC. As protein: CASRGSSIDATNYGYTF. J is TRBJ1-2 and V is TRBV19; D remains unclear. The CDR3 totals 17 residues. Germline V gene lookup returns CDR1 LNHDA and CDR2 SQIVND (reference sequence). The V and J ends lost 6 bases and 0 bases respectively, with 20 bases between them.

V usage is TRBV10-3 and J usage is TRBJ1-2; D perhaps matches TRBD1 (5 bases). CDR1 ENHRY and CDR2 SYGVKD come from the germline V gene. This CDR3 comprises 12 residues. Trimming shortened V by 3 bases and J by 4 bases, and 6 bases separated the two germline ends. CDR3 DNA: TGTGCCATCAGTGACGGGGGCTATGGCTACACCTTC. Its protein is CAISDGGYGYTF.

The CDR3 sequence is CASSFLHETQYF. The CDR3 bases are TGTGCCAGCAGTTTCCTTCATGAGACCCAGTACTTC. The V and J genes are TRBV6-2 or TRBV6-3 and TRBJ2-5; D is unresolved. The length of the CDR3 is 12 residues. Germline V gene sequence: CDR1 MNHEY, CDR2 SVGEGT. The V and J ends lost 4 bases and 5 bases respectively, with 8 bases between them.

This clone has a handful of counts. The chain carries TRBV5-1 and TRBJ1-3; possible D gene TRBD1, 5 bases. Trimming removed 4 bases from V and 0 bases from J, with 11 bases in between. The CDR3 has 15 residues. CDR1 SGHRS and CDR2 YFSETQ come from the germline V gene. The CDR3 loop is CASSRGPASGNTIYF. DNA of the CDR3: TGCGCCAGCAGCCGGGGCCCGGCCTCTGGAAACACCATATATTTT.

This rearrangement joins TRBV7-2 to TRBJ1-3; D ambiguous. Between the trimmed V and J ends, which lost 1 base and 0 bases, there was a span of 13 bases. Looked up from germline, CDR1 is SGHTA and CDR2 is FQGNSA. This CDR3 contains 17 residues. The CDR3 here is CASSLVGGPFSGNTIYF. The DNA of the CDR3 is TGTGCCAGCAGCTTAGTGGGCGGACCTTTCTCTGGAAACACCATATATTTT.

This clone was recorded only once. This chain connects TRBV20-1 to TRBJ2-3; D call uncertain. Germline assignment: CDR1 DFQATT and CDR2 SNEGSKA (reference sequence). The CDR3 runs 11 residues. V was pared by 5 bases and J by 6 bases, with 9 bases between. CDR3 in DNA: TGCAGTGCTCACAAGGCGGATACGCAGTATTTT. Translated: CSAHKADTQYF.

This clone appeared a single time. The V gene is TRBV5-4, the J gene TRBJ1-2, with a weak D call TRBD1 (6 bases). Germline V CDR1 and CDR2: SGHNT, YYREEE (reference sequence). Trimming pared 1 base from V and 2 bases from J, leaving 12 bases between. This CDR3 region has 15 residues. The CDR3 region is CASSLTGHQNYGYTF. The DNA for the CDR3 is TGTGCCAGCAGCTTGACGGGACACCAGAACTATGGCTACACCTTC.

The chain's CDR3 is CASGPGGGRATEAFF. Written as DNA, the CDR3 is TGTGCCAGCGGTCCCGGGGGAGGGCGGGCCACTGAAGCTTTCTTT. The chain carries TRBV3-1 (or the pseudogene TRBV3-2) and TRBJ1-1; the D gene is possibly TRBD1 (5 bases). The CDR3 has 15 residues. Per the germline V gene, CDR1 is LGHDT and CDR2 is YNNKEL (reference sequence). V was shortened by 8 bases and J by 4 bases, with 20 bases between the two germline ends.

The rearrangement links TRBV11-1 to TRBJ2-5; 7 bases fit TRBD1. V gave up 6 bases and J gave up 5 bases; unmatched junction bases: 12. CDR3 size: 15 residues. Germline CDR1 reads SGHAT; CDR2 reads FQDESV (reference sequence). The DNA for the CDR3 is TGTGCCAGCAGTTCACAACAGGGGCCGGGGGAGACCCAGTACTTC. This gives the protein CASSSQQGPGETQYF. Supplemented by reference TRBV11-1 and TRBJ2-5, the full variable domain reads EAEVAQSPRYKITEKSQAVAFWCDPISGHATLYWYRQILGQGPELLVQFQDESVVDDSQLPKDRFSAERLKGVDSTLKIQPAELGDSAMYLCASSSQQGPGETQYFGPGTRLLVL.

With respect to this clone: The sample carries other DNA sequences with the same CDR3. The J gene is TRBJ1-1, the V gene TRBV6-5; D gene uncertain. V gave up 2 bases and J gave up 1 base, with 5 bases separating them. CDR1 and CDR2 (germline): MNHEY, SVGAGI. CDR3 size: 13 residues. The DNA for the CDR3 is TGTGCCAGCAGTTACGAGGGGAACACTGAAGCTTTCTTT. It encodes CASSYEGNTEAFF.

The J gene is TRBJ1-5, the V gene TRBV7-8, with TRBD1 as a possible D gene (5 bases). From germline, CDR1 is SGHVS and CDR2 FQNEAQ. Trimming removed 0 bases at V and 6 bases at J, with 9 bases between. CDR3 length: 14 residues. The CDR3 is CASSLAGVGQPQHF. The CDR3 nucleotides read TGTGCCAGCAGCTTAGCAGGGGTTGGTCAGCCCCAGCATTTT.

This chain joins TRBV5-6 and TRBJ1-3, with a possible D match to TRBD1 (5 bases). The CDR3 contains 16 residues. V dropped 2 bases and J dropped 0 bases, with 12 bases sitting between them. Germline V CDR1 and CDR2: SGHDT, YYEEEE. CDR3 nucleotide sequence: TGTGCCAGCAGCTTAGGGACGGACAACTCTGGAAACACCATATATTTT. Amino acids: CASSLGTDNSGNTIYF.

V is TRBV6-4 and J is TRBJ2-3, with D possibly matching TRBD2 (5 bases). V lost 4 bases and J 10 bases, leaving 15 bases between the germline ends. CDR1 and CDR2 from the germline V gene are MRHNA and SNTAGT. The CDR3 runs to 13 residues. The CDR3 reads CASSVGLEAPQYF. As DNA, the CDR3 is TGTGCCAGCAGTGTTGGGTTGGAGGCTCCGCAGTATTTT.

The chain links TRBV5-1 to TRBJ1-2, with D maybe TRBD1 (5 bases). The CDR3 is made up of 14 amino acids. The germline V gene encodes CDR1 SGHRS and CDR2 YFSETQ. Trimming stripped 2 bases from V and 8 bases from J, with 16 bases between. The CDR3 spells CASSFSDNSRGYTF. The CDR3 nucleotides are TGCGCCAGCAGCTTCTCGGACAACTCCCGGGGCTACACCTTC.

The V call is TRBV3-1 (or the pseudogene TRBV3-2), the J call TRBJ2-1; perhaps D is TRBD1 or TRBD2 (5 bases each). The length of the CDR3 is 12 residues. Germline loops: CDR1 LGHDT, CDR2 YNNKEL (reference sequence). V gave up 4 bases and J gave up 12 bases, with 13 bases separating them. CDR3: CASSPGTLGQFF. The CDR3 nucleotides read TGTGCCAGCAGCCCCGGGACGTTGGGGCAGTTCTTC.

The V gene is TRBV9, the J gene TRBJ2-5, with 13 positions matching TRBD2. The germline CDR1 and CDR2 sequences are SGDLS and YYNGEE. The CDR3 covers 18 residues. V was pared by 3 bases and J by 4 bases, with 12 bases of the junction left unmatched. CDR3 region: CASSAGLAGAFRLETQYF. CDR3 DNA sequence: TGTGCCAGCAGCGCCGGACTAGCGGGAGCGTTCCGTTTAGAGACCCAGTACTTC.

The table lists this clone with a few counts. The CDR3 loop reads CASSLQGGEQYF. In nucleotides, the CDR3 is TGTGCCAGCAGTTTACAGGGCGGAGAGCAGTACTTC. The V gene is TRBV27, the J gene TRBJ2-7; D is perhaps TRBD1 (5 bases). This CDR3 comprises 12 residues. The germline gives CDR1 MNHEY, CDR2 SMNVEV (reference sequence). Trimming shortened V by 2 bases and J by 7 bases, and 9 bases separated the two germline ends.

This rearrangement joins TRBV7-2 to TRBJ2-3; D gene ambiguous. Germline lookup yields CDR1 SGHTA and CDR2 FQGNSA. The length of the CDR3 is 12 residues. Trimming took 5 bases from V and 5 from J, leaving 8 bases between them. This CDR3 is CASSQSLDTQYF. CDR3 coding DNA: TGTGCCAGCAGCCAATCACTAGATACGCAGTATTTT.

This clone was counted once. V usage is TRBV5-4 and J usage is TRBJ2-7; weak D call: TRBD1 (5 bases). The CDR3 has 15 amino acids. Trimming stripped 4 bases from V and 2 bases from J, with 16 bases between. CDR1 is SGHNT, CDR2 YYREEE, per germline (reference sequence). Here the CDR3 reads CASSPDRASTYEQYF. CDR3 in DNA: TGTGCCAGCAGCCCTGACAGAGCCTCAACCTACGAGCAGTACTTC.

J is TRBJ1-3 and V is TRBV11-2; D gene uncertain. V was pared by 4 bases and J by 0 bases, with 10 bases between. The CDR3 is 15 amino acids. Germline CDR1 and CDR2: SGHAT and FQNNGV. The CDR3 loop reads CASSSTRLSGNTIYF. Here the CDR3 DNA reads TGTGCCAGCAGCTCGACGAGGCTCTCTGGAAACACCATATATTTT.

The gene calls are TRBV27 and TRBJ1-2; D unclear. Trimming shortened V by 3 bases and J by 5 bases, and 10 bases separated the two germline ends. The CDR3 runs 13 residues. Germline V lookup: CDR1 MNHEY, CDR2 SMNVEV (reference sequence). CDR3 amino acids: CASSFSPRYGYTF. The CDR3 DNA sequence: TGTGCCAGCAGTTTTTCCCCCCGGTATGGCTACACCTTC.

This chain uses TRBV4-2 with TRBJ2-7, with TRBD1 matching 8 bases. CDR3 size: 16 residues. J was trimmed by 3 bases and V by 4 bases; bases with no gene match: 11. Looked up from germline, CDR1 is LGHNA and CDR2 is YNFKEQ. CDR3 bases: TGTGCCAGCAGCCCGGGGGAGGCAGGGGGCTTCTACGAGCAGTACTTC. Translation: CASSPGEAGGFYEQYF.

V is TRBV30 and J is TRBJ2-7, with a tentative D call TRBD1 (6 bases). The V gene's germline CDR1 is GTSNPN and CDR2 SVGIG (reference sequence). V shed 1 base and J shed 2 bases, with 9 bases lying between them. The CDR3 is 13 residues long. CDR3 nucleotides: TGTGCCTGGAGTGACAGGGCCCCCTACGAGCAGTACTTC. Protein product: CAWSDRAPYEQYF.

The chain couples TRBV2 to TRBJ2-1, with D maybe TRBD1 (5 bases). V lost 8 bases, J lost 0 bases, and 11 bases lay in between. CDR1 SNHLY and CDR2 FYNNEI come from the germline V gene. The length of the CDR3 is 14 residues. The CDR3 protein is CASSTQGSYNEQFF. The DNA for the CDR3 is TGTGCCAGCTCGACCCAGGGCTCCTACAATGAGCAGTTCTTC.